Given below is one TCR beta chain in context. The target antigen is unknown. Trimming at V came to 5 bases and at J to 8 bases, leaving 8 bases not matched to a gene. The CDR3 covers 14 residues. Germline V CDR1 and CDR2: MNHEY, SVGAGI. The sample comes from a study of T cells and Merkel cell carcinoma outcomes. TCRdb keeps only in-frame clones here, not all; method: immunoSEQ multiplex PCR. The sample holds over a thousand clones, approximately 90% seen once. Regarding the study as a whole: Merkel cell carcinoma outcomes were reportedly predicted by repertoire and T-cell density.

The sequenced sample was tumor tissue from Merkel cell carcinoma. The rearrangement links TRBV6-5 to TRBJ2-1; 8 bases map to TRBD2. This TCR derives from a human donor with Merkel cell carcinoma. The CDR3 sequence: CASSISGSPHEQFF. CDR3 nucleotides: TGTGCCAGCAGTATCAGCGGGAGCCCCCATGAGCAGTTCTTC.